The 23 T cell receptor beta chains given below trace back to one sample, sequenced in a study of blood T cell repertoires in COVID-19 (TCRdb year 2020). Library preparation was by the immunoSEQ multiplex PCR assay. TCRdb took over this immuneACCESS table, retaining in-frame rearrangements with V and J assigned. Such tables are incomplete; in checked studies, under half of the missing clones stem from an unresolved V gene, and the remainder is unexplained. For this sample there are around 270,000 clones; more than 90% appear just once. Of the sample, about 2.5% falls within the top ten clones. The sample comprised peripheral blood. The receptor set was obtained from a person between 18 and 30 years old with COVID-19, enrolled during active disease.

The chain employs TRBV6-2 or TRBV6-3 and TRBJ1-2, with D perhaps TRBD1 (6 bases). CDR3 length: 16 residues. Germline CDR1 and CDR2: MNHEY and SVGEGT. V was pared by 5 bases and J by 0 bases, with 16 bases between. CDR3: CASSARTAPANYGYTF. DNA of the CDR3: TGTGCCAGCAGTGCCCGGACAGCCCCGGCTAACTATGGCTACACCTTC.

The table lists this clone with many counts. The chain employs TRBV28 and TRBJ2-7; 7 bases fit TRBD1. Unmatched junction bases numbered 4, after V lost 5 bases and J lost 6 bases. Germline V gene data show CDR1 as MDHEN and CDR2 as SYDVKM. The CDR3 runs 12 residues. CDR3 sequence (DNA): TGTGCCAGCAGTCTTACAGGGGTCGAGCAGTACTTC. Its translation is CASSLTGVEQYF.

This clone was recorded once. V and J are TRBV21-1 and TRBJ2-3; TRBD2, as called in the table, went unchecked against the DNA. TRBV21-1 has pseudogene status. The CDR3 is made up of 15 amino acids. CDR3 in amino acids: CASSNGAGDGDTQYF. The CDR3 nucleotides read TGTGCCAGCAGCAACGGAGCGGGAGATGGAGATACGCAGTATTTT.

A word on this clone: This CDR3 is also generated by other DNA sequences in the sample. V and J are TRBV6-5 and TRBJ1-6, with D possibly matching TRBD1 (6 bases). The CDR3 is 13 amino acids. V was shortened by 6 bases and J by 4 bases, with 7 bases between the two germline ends. Germline-derived CDR1 and CDR2 are MNHEY and SVGAGI. The chain's CDR3 is CASSTGYNSPLHF. The CDR3 DNA reads TGTGCCAGCAGCACAGGGTATAATTCACCCCTCCACTTT.

The table lists this clone with a count of one. CDR3 sequence (DNA): TGTGCCAGCAGTGAAGAGGCGGGACAGGGCCGGTTTGCGCAGTATTTT. Translation gives CASSEEAGQGRFAQYF. This rearrangement joins TRBV6-1 to TRBJ2-3; 9 bases fit TRBD1. V shed 1 base, J shed 10 bases, and the junction held 12 bases outside the gene matches. Germline V lookup: CDR1 MNHNS, CDR2 SASEGT. This CDR3 is built from 16 residues.

This chain connects TRBV29-1 to TRBJ2-3; perhaps TRBD1 as D (6 bases). From germline, CDR1 is SQVTM and CDR2 ANQGSEA. V was shortened by 4 bases and J by 0 bases, with 17 bases between the two germline ends. The CDR3 spans 16 residues. For the CDR3, the DNA is TGCAGCGTTGGGGGGACAACCGCGGCTAGCACAGATACGCAGTATTTT. Amino acid sequence: CSVGGTTAASTDTQYF.

The rearrangement uses TRBV2 and TRBJ2-2; TRBD2 matches 10 bases. V trimming: 11 bases; J trimming: 7 bases; junction bases outside the gene matches: 10. The V gene's germline CDR1 is SNHLY and CDR2 FYNNEI. This CDR3 spans 14 amino acids. Written as DNA, the CDR3 is TGTGCCTGCCTGGCTAGCGGGAGTATCGGGGAGCTGTTTTTT. Its translation is CACLASGSIGELFF.

The chain joins TRBV5-6 to TRBJ2-7, with 9 nucleotides matching TRBD1. Unmatched junction bases numbered 4, after V lost 0 bases and J lost 3 bases. CDR1 is SGHDT, CDR2 YYEEEE, per germline. CDR3 length: 15 amino acids. In DNA, the CDR3 is TGTGCCAGCAGCTTGGACGGGACAGGGCTCTACGAGCAGTACTTC. Translation: CASSLDGTGLYEQYF.

The V gene is TRBV6-2 or TRBV6-3, the J gene TRBJ2-1, with TRBD2 matching over 13 bases. Losses at the gene ends were 4 bases for V and 10 bases for J; bases not matched to a gene: 7. The V gene's germline CDR1 is MNHEY and CDR2 SVGEGT. The CDR3 has 15 residues. The CDR3 DNA is TGTGCCAGCAGTTTCCTCGGGACTAGCGGGACGGAGCAGTTCTTC. Translating gives CASSFLGTSGTEQFF.

This clone appeared a single time. The CDR3 here is CASSPEQETQYF. The CDR3 DNA follows: TGCGCCAGCAGCCCAGAACAGGAGACGCAGTACTTC. This chain connects TRBV4-1 to TRBJ2-7; a possible D gene is TRBD1 (5 bases). V lost 4 bases and J 9 bases, leaving 13 bases between the germline ends. Germline CDR1 and CDR2: MGHRA and YSYEKL. CDR3 size: 12 residues.

The chain joins TRBV27 to TRBJ1-2; 8 bases map to TRBD1. Trimming cost V 3 bases and J 6 bases; bases outside gene matches: 6. The CDR3 loop spans 14 amino acids. The V gene's germline CDR1 is MNHEY and CDR2 SMNVEV (reference sequence). In nucleotides, the CDR3 is TGTGCCAGCAGTTTTTCAGGGGGCGCCCATGGCTACACCTTC. It translates to CASSFSGGAHGYTF.

The J gene is TRBJ1-2, the V gene TRBV4-1, with 11 bases fitting TRBD1. The germline CDR1 and CDR2 sequences are MGHRA and YSYEKL. This CDR3 is 16 amino acids long. The ends lost 0 bases at V and 7 bases at J; junction bases unmatched: 7. CDR3 amino acids: CASSQDLGQGALGYTF. CDR3 sequence (DNA): TGCGCCAGCAGCCAAGATTTAGGACAGGGGGCGCTTGGCTACACCTTC.

V is TRBV24-1 and J is TRBJ2-7; 9 bases map to TRBD2. Germline lookup yields CDR1 KGHDR and CDR2 SFDVKD. The CDR3 runs to 14 residues. Germline trimming cut 0 bases from V and 5 bases from J; bases unmatched to any gene: 1. The CDR3 DNA reads as TGTGCCACCAGTGATTTGTCTAGCGGGGACGAGCAGTACTTC. This translates into CATSDLSSGDEQYF.

In its sample, this clone was seen once. DNA of the CDR3: TGTGCCAGCAGCCCACGTGGTAGCGGGAGCTACGAGCAGTACTTC. It encodes CASSPRGSGSYEQYF. The V gene is TRBV14, the J gene TRBJ2-7, with 9 bases fitting TRBD2. This CDR3 is 15 amino acids long. CDR1 is SGHDN and CDR2 is FVKESK in the germline V gene. V lost 4 bases and J lost 3; bases outside the gene matches: 7.

CDR3 loop: CASSSRLAGGPYEQYF. The CDR3 nucleotides are TGTGCCAGCAGTTCTAGACTAGCGGGGGGGCCCTACGAGCAGTACTTC. The chain recombines TRBV28 with TRBJ2-7, with TRBD2 matching 14 bases. The CDR3 contains 16 residues. The J segment lost 2 bases and the V segment lost 4 bases, leaving 4 bases of the junction unmatched. CDR1 and CDR2 (germline): MDHEN, SYDVKM.

This clone was observed a single time. The V and J genes are TRBV5-1 and TRBJ2-1, with 11 bases that match TRBD2. The CDR3 totals 19 residues. Germline V gives CDR1 SGHRS, CDR2 YFSETQ. Trimming cost V 2 bases and J 1 base; bases outside gene matches: 11. For the CDR3, the DNA is TGCGCCAGCAGCTTTTCCGGGACTAGCGGTTCAGGATCCTACAATGAGCAGTTCTTC. Its protein is CASSFSGTSGSGSYNEQFF.

The rearrangement joins TRBV18 to TRBJ1-1; D is possibly TRBD1 (5 bases). The germline V gene encodes CDR1 KGHSH and CDR2 LQKENI. The ends were cut back, 6 bases at V and 1 base at J, with 9 bases in the middle. The CDR3 runs to 13 residues. CDR3 sequence reads: CASSRTGNTEAFF. In DNA form, the CDR3 reads TGTGCCAGCTCCCGCACAGGGAACACTGAAGCTTTCTTT.

This chain uses TRBV19 with TRBJ1-2; TRBD1 might be the D (6 bases). The germline CDR1 and CDR2 sequences are LNHDA and SQIVND (reference sequence). The CDR3 loop spans 13 amino acids. V lost 8 bases, J lost 3 bases, and 13 bases lay in between. CDR3: CASQARGYYGYTF. Here the CDR3 DNA reads TGTGCCAGTCAGGCCAGGGGATACTATGGCTACACCTTC.

The chain joins TRBV2 to TRBJ2-5; a weak D match, TRBD1 (6 bases). Germline CDR1 is SNHLY and CDR2 is FYNNEI. The CDR3 has 13 residues. Trimming took off 4 bases at V and 5 bases at J, with 11 bases between the two ends. In DNA, the CDR3 is TGTGCCAGCAGTGTGGACAGTTGGGAGACCCAGTACTTC. Protein: CASSVDSWETQYF.

The chain is built from TRBV5-1 and TRBJ1-2, with 9 positions matching TRBD1. Germline CDR1 SGHRS, CDR2 YFSETQ. The J segment lost 4 bases and the V segment lost 0 bases, leaving 7 bases of the junction unmatched. This CDR3 comprises 16 residues. As DNA, the CDR3 is TGCGCCAGCAGCTTGGACTCTGGGACAGGGTTCTATGGCTACACCTTC. Protein sequence: CASSLDSGTGFYGYTF.

The V and J genes are TRBV10-3 and TRBJ1-2; D not resolved. Germline CDR1 is ENHRY and CDR2 is SYGVKD. CDR3 length equals 14 residues. Trimming left V 3 bases short and J 5 bases short, with 13 bases between. The CDR3 reads CAISDGFETYGYTF. CDR3 bases: TGTGCCATCAGTGATGGGTTTGAGACATATGGCTACACCTTC.

The gene calls are TRBV5-4 and TRBJ1-2, with D uncertain. Trimming removed 4 bases from V and 0 bases from J, with 10 bases in between. The CDR3 has 14 amino acids. Per the germline V gene, CDR1 is SGHNT and CDR2 is YYREEE (reference sequence). The CDR3 nucleotides are TGTGCCAGCAGCCGCACAAATGCTAACTATGGCTACACCTTC. This translates into CASSRTNANYGYTF.

The genes are TRBV7-6 and TRBJ2-5; TRBD1 matches 8 bases. CDR1 and CDR2 (germline): SGHVS, FNYEAQ. Germline trimming cut 1 base from V and 2 bases from J; bases unmatched to any gene: 9. The CDR3 has 17 residues. The CDR3 sequence: CASSLVFLGQEQETQYF. The CDR3, as DNA: TGTGCCAGCAGCTTAGTTTTTTTGGGACAGGAGCAAGAGACCCAGTACTTC.